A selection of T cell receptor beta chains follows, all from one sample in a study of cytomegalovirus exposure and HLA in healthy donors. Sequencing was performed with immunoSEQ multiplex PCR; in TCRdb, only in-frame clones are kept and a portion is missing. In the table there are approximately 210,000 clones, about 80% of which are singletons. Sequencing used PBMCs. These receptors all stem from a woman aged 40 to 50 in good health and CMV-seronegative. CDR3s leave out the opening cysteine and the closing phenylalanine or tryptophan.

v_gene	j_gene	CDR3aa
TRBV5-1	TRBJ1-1	ASSFGAMNTEAF
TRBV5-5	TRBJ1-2	ASSRGIEHYGYT
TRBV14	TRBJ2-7	ASSQGLAGGAYEQY
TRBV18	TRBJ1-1	ASSPKRDEAF
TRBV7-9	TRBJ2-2	ASRLSGRAFGELF
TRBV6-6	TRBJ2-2	ASSSRLAQNTGELF
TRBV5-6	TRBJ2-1	ASSLDRLADYNEQF
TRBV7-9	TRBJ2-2	ASGGRETGELF
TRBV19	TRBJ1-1	ASSIAGANTEAF
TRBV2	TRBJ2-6	ASSVTRSGANVLT
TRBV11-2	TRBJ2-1	ASSPWTGNPYNEQF
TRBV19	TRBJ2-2	ASRAGTGTFLNTGELF
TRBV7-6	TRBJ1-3	ASSLGSYSGNTIY
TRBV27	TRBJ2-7	ASSPGSGTYEQY
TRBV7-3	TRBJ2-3	ASSLTGPDTQY
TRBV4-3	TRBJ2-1	ASSQEASGGYNEQF
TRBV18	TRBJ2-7	ASSPGPTGAYEQY
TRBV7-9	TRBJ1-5	ASSSTGAGSNQPQH
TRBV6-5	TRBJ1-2	ASSSTGTGFHRT